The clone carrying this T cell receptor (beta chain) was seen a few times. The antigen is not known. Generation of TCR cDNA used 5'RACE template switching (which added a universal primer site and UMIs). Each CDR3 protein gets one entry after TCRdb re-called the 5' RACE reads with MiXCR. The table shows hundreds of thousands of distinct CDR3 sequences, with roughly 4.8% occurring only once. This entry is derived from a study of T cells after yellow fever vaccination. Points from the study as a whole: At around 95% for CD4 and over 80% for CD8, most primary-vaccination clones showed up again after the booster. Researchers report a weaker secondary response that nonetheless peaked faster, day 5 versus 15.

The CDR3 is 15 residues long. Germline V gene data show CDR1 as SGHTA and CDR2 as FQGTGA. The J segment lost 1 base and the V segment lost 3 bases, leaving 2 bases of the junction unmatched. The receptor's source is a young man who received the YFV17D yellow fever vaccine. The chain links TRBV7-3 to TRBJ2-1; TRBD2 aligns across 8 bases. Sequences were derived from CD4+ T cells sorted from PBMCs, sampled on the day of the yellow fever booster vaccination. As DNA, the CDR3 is TGTGCCAGCAGCTTGACTAGCGAGTCCTACAATGAGCAGTTCTTC. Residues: CASSLTSESYNEQFF. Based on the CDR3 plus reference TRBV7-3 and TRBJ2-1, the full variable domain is GAGVSQTPSNKVTEKGKYVELRCDPISGHTALYWYRQSLGQGPEFLIYFQGTGAADDSGLPNDRFFAVRPEGSVSTLKIQRTERGDSAVYLCASSLTSESYNEQFFGPGTRLTVL.